The 5 T cell receptor beta chains given below trace back to one sample, sequenced in a study of T cells expressing NK-cell markers. Each CDR3 protein gets one entry in TCRdb, which reprocessed the 5' RACE reads and gives no DNA. This sample carries 400,000 to 550,000 distinct CDR3 sequences, with under 7.5% going to the ten biggest clones. Source material: blood T cells: a sorted CD56 or NKG2C T cell subset, CD4+ or CD8+ T cells, or bulk PBMC T cells (not recorded which). These receptor sequences come from a woman between 18 and 70 years old in good health.

This chain uses TRBV7-2 with TRBJ2-5; absent DNA, TCRdb's TRBD1 call cannot be checked. CDR1 and CDR2 from the germline V gene are SGHTA and FQGNSA. The CDR3 has 14 amino acids. CDR3: CASSLTGGRETQYF. The whole variable domain, remainder taken from reference TRBV7-2 and TRBJ2-5, is GAGVSQSPSNKVTEKGKDVELRCDPISGHTALYWYRQSLGQGLEFLIYFQGNSAPDKSGLPSDRFSAERTGGSVSTLTIQRTQQEDSAVYLCASSLTGGRETQYFGPGTRLLVL.

The chain employs TRBV24-1 and TRBJ2-3; checking the TCRdb D call of TRBD1 is not possible without DNA. This CDR3 is built from 14 residues. From germline, CDR1 is KGHDR and CDR2 SFDVKD. This CDR3 reads CATGDSASTDTQYF.

V gene TRBV7-2 combines with J gene TRBJ2-2; as DNA is missing, the TRBD1 call by TCRdb cannot be tested. The germline V gene has CDR1 SGHTA and CDR2 FQGNSA. The CDR3 spans 16 residues. The CDR3 protein is CASSINPRGYTGELFF.

The rearrangement uses TRBV12-3 or TRBV12-4 and TRBJ2-3; TCRdb proposes TRBD2, but this gene call is untestable without DNA. The CDR3 length is 13 residues. CDR3 sequence: CAVASGAGDAQYF.

The rearrangement joins TRBV10-3 to TRBJ1-4; the D call from TCRdb, TRBD1, cannot be confirmed without DNA. CDR1 is ENHRY, CDR2 SYGVKD, per germline. The CDR3 totals 13 residues. This chain's CDR3 is CAISAAGNEKLFF.